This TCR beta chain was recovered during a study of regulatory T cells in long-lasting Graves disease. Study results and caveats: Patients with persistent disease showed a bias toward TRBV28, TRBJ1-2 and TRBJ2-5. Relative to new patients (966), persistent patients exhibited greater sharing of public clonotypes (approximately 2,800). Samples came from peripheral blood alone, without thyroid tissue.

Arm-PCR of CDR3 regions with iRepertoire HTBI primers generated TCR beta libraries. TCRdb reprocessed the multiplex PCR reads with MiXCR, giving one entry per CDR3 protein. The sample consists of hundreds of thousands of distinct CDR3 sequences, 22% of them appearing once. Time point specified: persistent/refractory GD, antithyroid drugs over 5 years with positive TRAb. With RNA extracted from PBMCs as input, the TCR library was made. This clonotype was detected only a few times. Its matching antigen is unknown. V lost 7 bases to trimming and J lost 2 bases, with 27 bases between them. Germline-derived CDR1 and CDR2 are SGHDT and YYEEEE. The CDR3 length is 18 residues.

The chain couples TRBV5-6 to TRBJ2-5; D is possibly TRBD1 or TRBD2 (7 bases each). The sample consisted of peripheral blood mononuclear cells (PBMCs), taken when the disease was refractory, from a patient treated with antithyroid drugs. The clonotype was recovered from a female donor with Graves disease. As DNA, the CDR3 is TGTGCCAGCCCTAGGGAGGGGGCGTCGTCAGATGATCAAGAGACCCAGTACTTC. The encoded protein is CASPREGASSDDQETQYF.